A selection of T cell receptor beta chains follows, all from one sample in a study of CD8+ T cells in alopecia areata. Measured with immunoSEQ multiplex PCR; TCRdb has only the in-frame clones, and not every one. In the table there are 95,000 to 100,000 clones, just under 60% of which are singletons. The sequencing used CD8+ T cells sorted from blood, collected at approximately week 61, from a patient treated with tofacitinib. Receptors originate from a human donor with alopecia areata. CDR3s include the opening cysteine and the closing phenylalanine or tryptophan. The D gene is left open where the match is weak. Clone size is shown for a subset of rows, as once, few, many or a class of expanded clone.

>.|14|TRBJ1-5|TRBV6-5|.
TGTGCCAGCAGTGTAGGGGACTTCAATCAGCCCCAGCATTTT
CASSVGDFNQPQHF
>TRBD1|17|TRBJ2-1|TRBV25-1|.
TGTGCCAGCAGCTCAGCTGATCCGGGACAGGTCTACAATGAGCAGTTCTTC
CASSSADPGQVYNEQFF
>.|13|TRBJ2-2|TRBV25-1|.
TGTGCCAGCAAAGGTCGGAGTACCGGGGAGCTGTTTTTT
CASKGRSTGELFF
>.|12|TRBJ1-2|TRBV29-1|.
TGCAGCGTCGATATAAAGGGGATCGGCTACACCTTC
CSVDIKGIGYTF
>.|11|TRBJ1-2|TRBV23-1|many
TGCGCCAGCAGTGGACGGAGGGGCTACACCTTC
CASSGRRGYTF
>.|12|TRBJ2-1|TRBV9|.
TGTGCCAGCAGCCCACTGAACAATGAGCAGTTCTTC
CASSPLNNEQFF
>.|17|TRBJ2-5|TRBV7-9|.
TGTGCCAGCAGCTTAGCCATATCGACAGGAGAAGAGGAGACCCAGTACTTC
CASSLAISTGEEETQYF
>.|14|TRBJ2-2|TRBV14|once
TGTGCCAGCAGCCAACAGGGAAACACCGGGGAGCTGTTTTTT
CASSQQGNTGELFF
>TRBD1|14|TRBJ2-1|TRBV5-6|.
TGTGCCAGCAGCTATGGACAGGGGCGGCATGAGCAGTTCTTC
CASSYGQGRHEQFF
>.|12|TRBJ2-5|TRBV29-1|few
TGCAGCGTTGGAGGGCTTCAAGAGACCCAGTACTTC
CSVGGLQETQYF
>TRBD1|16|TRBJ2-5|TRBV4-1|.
TGCGCCAGCAGCCAGATTAACAGGGGCTATCAAGAGACCCAGTACTTC
CASSQINRGYQETQYF
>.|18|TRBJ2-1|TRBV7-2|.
TGTGCCAGCAGCTTAGTGGACGGGGCTAGCGCCTCCTACAATGAGCAGTTCTTC
CASSLVDGASASYNEQFF
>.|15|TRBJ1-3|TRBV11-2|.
TGTGCCAGCAGCTTATTCTGGGGGTCGGGAAACACCATATATTTT
CASSLFWGSGNTIYF
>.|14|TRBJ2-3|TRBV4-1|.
TGCGCCAGCAGCCCTCGTATAAGCACAGATACGCAGTATTTT
CASSPRISTDTQYF
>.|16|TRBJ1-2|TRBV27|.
TGTGCCAGCAGGGTTACAAATTTACAGGGATACTATGGCTACACCTTC
CASRVTNLQGYYGYTF
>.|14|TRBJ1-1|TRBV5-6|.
TGTGCCAGCAGCTTGAACAGAAAGAACACTGAAGCTTTCTTT
CASSLNRKNTEAFF
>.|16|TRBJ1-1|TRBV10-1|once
TGCGCCAGCAGTGAGTTTGTATCGGGTAGAGGCACTGAAGCTTTCTTT
CASSEFVSGRGTEAFF
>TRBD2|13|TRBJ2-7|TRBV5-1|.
TGCGCCAGCAGCTGGGGACTAGCGAACGAGCAGTACTTC
CASSWGLANEQYF
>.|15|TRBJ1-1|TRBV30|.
TGTGCCTGGAGTGAAGGGACACGTATGAACACTGAAGCTTTCTTT
CAWSEGTRMNTEAFF
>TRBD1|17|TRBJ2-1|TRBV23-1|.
TGCGCCAGCAGTCCCGCGGGACAGGGGGACTCCTACAATGAGCAGTTCTTC
CASSPAGQGDSYNEQFF
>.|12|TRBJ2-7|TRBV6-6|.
TGTGCCAGCCAGGACGGGGGTTACGAGCAGTACTTC
CASQDGGYEQYF
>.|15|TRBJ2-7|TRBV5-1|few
TGCGCCAGCAGCTCGAAGGGGCCTCTAGCCTACGAGCAGTACTTC
CASSSKGPLAYEQYF
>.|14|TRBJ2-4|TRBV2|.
TGTGCCAGCACAGGTGGGGGTGCGAAAAACATTCAGTACTTC
CASTGGGAKNIQYF
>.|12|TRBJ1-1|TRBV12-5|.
TGTGCTAGTGCAAAGCAGAACACTGAAGCTTTCTTT
CASAKQNTEAFF
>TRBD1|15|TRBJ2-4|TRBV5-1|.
TGCGCCAGCAGCGCCGGGACAGAAGCCAAAAACATTCAGTACTTC
CASSAGTEAKNIQYF
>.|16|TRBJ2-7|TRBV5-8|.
TGTGCCAGCAGCTTGGTATCAGGGGACCTGACCTACGAGCAGTACTTC
CASSLVSGDLTYEQYF
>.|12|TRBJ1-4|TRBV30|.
TGTGCCTGGGAGTGGGGACCAGGGGAACTGTTTTTT
CAWEWGPGELFF
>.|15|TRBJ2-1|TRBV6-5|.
TGTGCCAGCAGTCACTACCCTCTGCCCTACAATGAGCAGTTCTTC
CASSHYPLPYNEQFF
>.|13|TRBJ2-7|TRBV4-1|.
TGCGCCAGCAGCCAAGACTCGCGCTCCGAGCAGTACTTC
CASSQDSRSEQYF
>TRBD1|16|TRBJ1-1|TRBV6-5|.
TGTGCCAGCAGTTACGACAGGGAAGGGGTGAACACTGAAGCTTTCTTT
CASSYDREGVNTEAFF
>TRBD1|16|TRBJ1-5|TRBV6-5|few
TGTGCCAGCAGTTTAGGACAGGGGTTTGGAGGAGGGTTCCAGCATTTT
CASSLGQGFGGGFQHF
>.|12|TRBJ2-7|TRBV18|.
TGTGCCAGCTCACCCGAGGGCTACGAGCAGTACTTC
CASSPEGYEQYF
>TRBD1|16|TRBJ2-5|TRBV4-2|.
TGTGCCAGCAGCCCCCGGACAGGAAAAATTCAAGAGACCCAGTACTTC
CASSPRTGKIQETQYF
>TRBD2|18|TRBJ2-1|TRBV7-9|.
TGTGCCAGCAGCTCCTCACCTCGGGGGGGCCGATCCTACAATGAGCAGTTCTTC
CASSSSPRGGRSYNEQFF
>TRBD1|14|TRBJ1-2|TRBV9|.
TGTGCCAGCAGCGTAGCGGGACAGGTCTATGGCTACACCTTC
CASSVAGQVYGYTF
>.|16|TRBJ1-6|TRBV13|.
TGTGCCAGCAGTCGGATACGGGCCAGTTATAATTCACCCCTCCACTTT
CASSRIRASYNSPLHF
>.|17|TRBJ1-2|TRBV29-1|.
TGCAGCGTTGAAGTCGATCCAGTCGACAAGCTATCTTATGGCTACACCTTC
CSVEVDPVDKLSYGYTF
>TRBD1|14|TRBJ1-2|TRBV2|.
TGTGCCAGCAGTGAAGCCTTAGGACAGGATGGCTACACCTTC
CASSEALGQDGYTF
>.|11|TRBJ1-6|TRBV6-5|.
TGTGCCAGCAGATCAAATTCACCCCTCCACTTT
CASRSNSPLHF
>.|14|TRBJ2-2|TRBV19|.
TGTGCCAGTAATGTCTACGCGAACACCGGGGAGCTGTTTTTT
CASNVYANTGELFF
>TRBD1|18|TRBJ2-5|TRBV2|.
TGTGCCAGCAGTGAAGCGGGTTTGAACAGGGGGTCGCAAGAGACCCAGTACTTC
CASSEAGLNRGSQETQYF
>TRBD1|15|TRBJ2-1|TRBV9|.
TGTGCCAGCAGCCGCGGGACAGGGTTGGTTAATGAGCAGTTCTTC
CASSRGTGLVNEQFF
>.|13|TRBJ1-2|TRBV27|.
TGTGCCAGCAGTACGACAGTGAACTATGGCTACACCTTC
CASSTTVNYGYTF
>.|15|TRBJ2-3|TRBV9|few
TGTGCCAGCAGCGTAGGGGGGGTCAGCACAGATACGCAGTATTTT
CASSVGGVSTDTQYF
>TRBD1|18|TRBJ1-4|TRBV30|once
TGTGCCTGGAGTACAGGGACAGCAATATATCCAACTAATGAAAAACTGTTTTTT
CAWSTGTAIYPTNEKLFF
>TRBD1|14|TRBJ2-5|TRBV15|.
TGTGCCACCAGCAGACATGACAGGGGAGAGACCCAGTACTTC
CATSRHDRGETQYF
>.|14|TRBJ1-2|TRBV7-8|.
TGTGCCAGCAGCTATACAGGGTCGAACTATGGCTACACCTTC
CASSYTGSNYGYTF
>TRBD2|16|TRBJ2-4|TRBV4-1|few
TGCGCCAGCAGCCAAGATCGGTCGGGGGGAAAAAACATTCAGTACTTC
CASSQDRSGGKNIQYF
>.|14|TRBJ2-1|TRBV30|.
TGTGCCTGGAGTGGTCAGGGCATTTTTGATGAGCAGTTCTTC
CAWSGQGIFDEQFF
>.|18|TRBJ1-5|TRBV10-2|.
TGCGCCAGCAGTGAGTCTTCATCGGGCAGCCTGCTTGATCAGCCCCAGCATTTT
CASSESSSGSLLDQPQHF